The clone carrying this T cell receptor (beta chain) was observed a single time. Its target is not known. The germline gives CDR1 PRHDT, CDR2 FYEKMQ (reference sequence). V was clipped by 5 bases and J by 1 base; unmatched bases: 9. The CDR3 totals 17 residues. This record comes from a study of T cell responses to AZD1222 COVID-19 vaccine. Whole-study results and caveats: Spike-specific TCR breadth and depth went up after people got two AZD1222 doses. There were vaccine-associated CD4 TCRs across spike, dominant at 160-218 and 743-854. Possibly, clonal diversity was underestimated; donors were largely white British and included more females.

Repertoires were generated with immunoSEQ multiplex PCR, while TCRdb's copy carries only in-frame clones and drops some. The profile covers 90,000 to 120,000 clones, with around nine tenths appearing a single time and 5.5% to 7% taken by the ten largest. The chain couples TRBV13 to TRBJ2-2; 8 nucleotides agree with TRBD1. This receptor was identified in an adult who received the AZD1222 COVID-19 vaccine. This material consisted of peripheral blood, taken 28 days after the second AZD1222 dose. The CDR3 DNA reads TGTGCCAGCAGCCCGGACAGGGCGGTTGTGAACACCGGGGAGCTGTTTTTT. Its protein product is CASSPDRAVVNTGELFF. Full variable domain (remainder filled in from reference TRBV13 and TRBJ2-2): AAGVIQSPRHLIKEKRETATLKCYPIPRHDTVYWYQQGPGQDPQFLISFYEKMQSDKGSIPDRFSAQQFSDYHSELNMSSLELGDSALYFCASSPDRAVVNTGELFFGEGSRLTVL.